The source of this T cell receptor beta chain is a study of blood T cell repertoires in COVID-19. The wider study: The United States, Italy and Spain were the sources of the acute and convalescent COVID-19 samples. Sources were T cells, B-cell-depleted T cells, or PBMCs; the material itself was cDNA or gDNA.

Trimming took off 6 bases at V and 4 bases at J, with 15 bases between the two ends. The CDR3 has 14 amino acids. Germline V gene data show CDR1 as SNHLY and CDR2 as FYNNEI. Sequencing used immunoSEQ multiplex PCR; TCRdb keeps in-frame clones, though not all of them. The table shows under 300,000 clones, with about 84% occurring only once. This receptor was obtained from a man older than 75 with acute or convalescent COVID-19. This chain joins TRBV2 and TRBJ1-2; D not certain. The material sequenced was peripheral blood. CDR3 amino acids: CASSPSGEPYGYTF. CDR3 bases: TGTGCCAGCAGCCCAAGCGGGGAACCCTATGGCTACACCTTC.